The 19 T cell receptor beta chains in this list originate from one sample, sequenced in a study of T-cell reconstitution after alpha-beta-depleted transplantation in children. Unique molecular identifiers were incorporated during preparation of the TCRbeta library. TCRdb passed the PCR reads through MiXCR, listing each CDR3 protein once. Of around 450,000 distinct CDR3 sequences detected, 43% appear once; the ten largest clones hold 25% to 30%. Source: PBMCs, taken before TCRalphabeta/CD19-depleted stem cell transplant. Receptor source: a girl aged 2-10 years with aplastic anemia, due to receive a stem cell transplant.

The table lists this clonotype with a few counts. A much larger clone lies a single base off, so this may be a read error. The J gene is TRBJ2-2, the V gene TRBV7-2; 10 bases line up with TRBD2. The junction had 5 bases not matched to a gene; V was cut back by 1 base and J by 9 bases. This CDR3 has 15 residues. The germline V gene has CDR1 SGHTA and CDR2 FQGNSA. The CDR3: CASSLGSGRTWELFF. In nucleotides, the CDR3 is TGTGCCAGCAGCTTAGGTAGCGGGAGGACCTGGGAGCTGTTTTTT.

The chain carries TRBV12-3 or TRBV12-4 and TRBJ1-6; tentative D call: TRBD1 (5 bases). Trimming cost V 7 bases and J 12 bases, with 25 bases left between them. The length of the CDR3 is 16 residues. Here the CDR3 reads CASIDTGAYPSQPLHF. The DNA of the CDR3 is TGTGCCAGCATCGATACAGGCGCGTATCCGTCCCAACCCCTCCACTTT.

This clonotype was counted once. The V and J genes are TRBV29-1 and TRBJ2-7, with D possibly called TRBD1 or TRBD2 (5 bases each). The CDR3 spans 13 residues. The V end was cut by 6 bases, the J end by 4 bases, with 16 bases between. Germline lookup yields CDR1 SQVTM and CDR2 ANQGSEA. This CDR3 is CSVSPGGGYEQYF. Here the CDR3 DNA reads TGCAGCGTCAGCCCTGGGGGTGGGTACGAGCAGTACTTC.

In nucleotides, the CDR3 is TGTGCCAGCAGCTTAGGGGGCGGGGGGGCTCTAAAGACCCAGTACTTC. It yields the protein CASSLGGGGALKTQYF. The chain carries TRBV7-2 and TRBJ2-5; 9 nucleotides agree with TRBD2. The CDR3 consists of 16 residues. The ends lost 1 base at V and 6 bases at J; junction bases unmatched: 9. Germline assignment: CDR1 SGHTA and CDR2 FQGNSA.

The chain recombines TRBV30 with TRBJ2-1; TRBD1 is a possible D gene (6 bases). The CDR3 spans 16 residues. Between the trimmed V and J ends, which lost 2 bases and 8 bases, there was a span of 22 bases. Germline lookup yields CDR1 GTSNPN and CDR2 SVGIG (reference sequence). This chain's CDR3 is CAWSRGRDKGSDEQFF. The CDR3 DNA is TGTGCCTGGAGTCGGGGAAGGGACAAGGGGTCGGATGAGCAGTTCTTC.

This clonotype was observed many times. The chain is built from TRBV4-1 and TRBJ2-7; 13 bases fit TRBD2. The V and J ends lost 0 bases and 2 bases, in that order; junction bases with no gene match: 7. The CDR3 spans 18 residues. From germline, CDR1 is MGHRA and CDR2 YSYEKL. CDR3 DNA: TGCGCCAGCAGCCAAGATAGAGGGACTAGCGGGATTCCCTACGAGCAGTACTTC. It codes for CASSQDRGTSGIPYEQYF.

The CDR3 nucleotides are TGCAGTGCTAGAGTTAGCTGGCGGGGGGGCGTAGATACGCAGTATTTT. Translating gives CSARVSWRGGVDTQYF. V is TRBV20-1 and J is TRBJ2-3, with 9 bases lining up with TRBD2. The junction had 10 bases not matched to a gene; V was cut back by 1 base and J by 5 bases. This CDR3 has 16 amino acids. Germline-derived CDR1 and CDR2 are DFQATT and SNEGSKA (reference sequence).

In its sample, this clonotype was seen a few times. The genes are TRBV18 and TRBJ2-1; the match to TRBD2 covers 10 bases. CDR1 and CDR2 (germline): KGHSH, LQKENI. V shed 2 bases, J shed 10 bases, and the junction held 5 bases outside the gene matches. CDR3 length: 14 residues. The CDR3 nucleotides read TGTGCCAGCTCACCAAGGATGGGACTAGCGGAGCAGTTCTTC. Amino acids: CASSPRMGLAEQFF. The entire variable domain, with the rest obtained from reference TRBV18 and TRBJ2-1, is as follows: NAGVMQNPRHLVRRRGQEARLRCSPMKGHSHVYWYRQLPEEGLKFMVYLQKENIIDESGMPKERFSAEFPKEGPSILRIQQVVRGDSAAYFCASSPRMGLAEQFFGPGTRLTVL.

The rearrangement joins TRBV5-1 to TRBJ1-1; 12 positions match TRBD1. The CDR3 has 16 amino acids. The germline V gene encodes CDR1 SGHRS and CDR2 YFSETQ. The J segment lost 1 base and the V segment lost 4 bases, leaving 5 bases of the junction unmatched. CDR3 protein: CASSPRDRGRNTEAFF. CDR3 in DNA: TGCGCCAGCAGCCCTAGGGACAGGGGGCGGAACACTGAAGCTTTCTTT.

This sequence joins TRBV6-5 and TRBJ1-1; D call uncertain. Germline lookup yields CDR1 MNHEY and CDR2 SVGAGI. The CDR3 length is 15 residues. V was cut by 3 bases and J by 1 base, with 12 bases left in between. The CDR3 is CASSYAQGKNTEAFF. The CDR3 DNA reads as TGTGCCAGCAGTTATGCTCAAGGCAAGAACACTGAAGCTTTCTTT.

This clonotype was recorded a few times. The V gene is TRBV10-3, the J gene TRBJ2-3; 9 nucleotides agree with TRBD1. V dropped 8 bases and J dropped 1; count of bases not matched to a gene: 13. The CDR3 length is 17 residues. CDR1 is ENHRY and CDR2 is SYGVKD in the germline V gene. The CDR3 sequence: CAISEGGTGIGTDTQYF. CDR3 coding DNA: TGTGCCATCTCTGAGGGGGGGACAGGGATTGGCACAGATACGCAGTATTTT.

V is TRBV6-4 and J is TRBJ2-7, with 7 bases fitting TRBD1. The J segment lost 0 bases and the V segment lost 7 bases, leaving 12 bases of the junction unmatched. The CDR3 is made up of 16 amino acids. The germline V gene encodes CDR1 MRHNA and CDR2 SNTAGT. The CDR3 sequence is CASTSGSGQFSYEQYF. The CDR3 region has the DNA TGTGCCAGCACCTCGGGGTCGGGACAGTTCTCCTACGAGCAGTACTTC.

This clonotype was observed a handful of times. CDR3 nucleotide sequence: TGTGCCAGCAGCTTCGTACTAGCGGGCCACGGTTTGTACAATGAGCAGTTCTTC. Its protein is CASSFVLAGHGLYNEQFF. The V and J genes are TRBV11-2 and TRBJ2-1, with TRBD2 identical over 9 bases. The CDR3 consists of 18 residues. V gave up 3 bases and J gave up 4 bases; unmatched junction bases: 13. Germline V CDR1 and CDR2: SGHAT, FQNNGV.

This chain links TRBV11-2 with TRBJ2-7; TRBD2 agrees at 13 bases. The CDR3 length is 17 residues. Germline CDR1 and CDR2: SGHAT and FQNNGV. V trimming: 1 base; J trimming: 6 bases; junction bases outside the gene matches: 9. This CDR3 is CASSLVLLAGGPSEQYF. The CDR3 bases are TGTGCCAGCAGCTTAGTACTACTAGCGGGAGGGCCTTCCGAGCAGTACTTC.

The chain recombines TRBV3-1 with TRBJ2-7, with 8 bases identical to TRBD1. The CDR3 loop spans 16 amino acids. The germline CDR1 and CDR2 sequences are LGHDT and YNNKEL (reference sequence). The junction had 9 bases not matched to a gene; V was cut back by 1 base and J by 4 bases. Written as DNA, the CDR3 is TGTGCCAGCAGCCAAGCAGGGGGCCCAGTCGGGTACGAGCAGTACTTC. Residues: CASSQAGGPVGYEQYF.

This clonotype was recorded many times. The rearrangement joins TRBV7-8 to TRBJ2-1; 8 bases fit TRBD1. This CDR3 is built from 13 residues. The germline V gene has CDR1 SGHVS and CDR2 FQNEAQ. Trimming cost V 3 bases and J 16 bases; bases outside gene matches: 11. CDR3 residues: CASSFSGQGIHFF. DNA for the CDR3: TGTGCCAGCAGCTTCTCCGGACAGGGTATTCACTTCTTC.

The rearrangement uses TRBV4-1 and TRBJ2-5; D gene unclear. The V end lost 1 base, the J end lost 4 bases, and 7 bases lay between the germline ends. In germline, CDR1 is MGHRA, CDR2 YSYEKL. This CDR3 region has 13 residues. The CDR3 loop reads CASSQAIRETQYF. The CDR3 DNA sequence: TGCGCCAGCAGCCAAGCGATTCGAGAGACCCAGTACTTC.

This clonotype was counted ten times or more. The chain uses TRBV12-5 and TRBJ2-2; no definite D call. CDR3 length: 16 amino acids. Germline CDR1 reads LGHNT; CDR2 reads FRNRAP. V shed 4 bases and J shed 0 bases, with 12 bases lying between them. The CDR3 DNA follows: TGTGCTAGTGGTTCCCCGGCAGGATCGAACACCGGGGAGCTGTTTTTT. The encoded protein is CASGSPAGSNTGELFF.

This clonotype has more than one count but fewer than ten. The chain joins TRBV11-1 to TRBJ2-3; TRBD2 matches at 13 bases. The CDR3 spans 18 residues. Germline V gives CDR1 SGHAT, CDR2 FQDESV (reference sequence). The J segment lost 3 bases and the V segment lost 5 bases, leaving 11 bases of the junction unmatched. This chain's CDR3 is CASSPPTSGRVTTDTQYF. Here the CDR3 DNA reads TGTGCCAGCAGCCCCCCAACTAGCGGGAGGGTAACGACAGATACGCAGTATTTT.